Here is one T cell receptor beta chain with its context. No antigen is known for it. The data belong to a study of identical twins. TCRdb ran MiXCR on the 5' RACE reads and lists one entry per CDR3 protein. This table holds 250,000 or so distinct CDR3 sequences, about 13% found once. General study results and limits: Zero-insertion analyses were open to partial confounding by invariant MAIT and iNKT cells.

CDR1 is DFQATT, CDR2 SNEGSKA, per germline (reference sequence). V was shortened by 3 bases and J by 0 bases, with 18 bases between the two germline ends. The length of the CDR3 is 16 residues. The sample was also linked to a second study, of yellow fever vaccine responses in identical twins.

The TCR comes from a woman aged 18-29 years in good health. Sample: memory (CD45RO+) T cells sorted from blood. The chain recombines TRBV20-1 with TRBJ2-7; D possibly corresponds to TRBD1 (5 bases). The CDR3 protein is CSASGSAHRGSYEQYF. CDR3 DNA sequence: TGCAGTGCTAGTGGCTCGGCACATAGGGGCTCCTACGAGCAGTACTTC.